The rows below give T cell receptor beta chains drawn from one sample of a study of control samples from healthy donors and cancer patients. Clones were read by immunoSEQ multiplex PCR, and TCRdb kept only the in-frame ones, dropping some. The table lists tens of thousands of clones, 93% of them singletons. Sequenced input: blood. These receptors originate from a woman in her twenties or thirties in good health. CDR3s include the opening cysteine and the closing phenylalanine or tryptophan. Fields, in order: D gene, J gene, V gene, clone size, CDR3 protein, CDR3 DNA. A D gene is named only where the DNA matches it firmly. Size is stated for part of the rows, as once, few or many counts, or as a class when the clone is expanded.

d_call: .
j_call: TRBJ1-2
v_call: TRBV5-1
clone_size: .
cdr3_aa: CASSHGEYGYTF
cdr3_nt: TGCGCCAGCAGCCACGGAGAATATGGCTACACCTTC

d_call: .
j_call: TRBJ2-3
v_call: TRBV11-2
clone_size: .
cdr3_aa: CASSQGLARDTQYF
cdr3_nt: TGTGCCAGCAGCCAGGGACTTGCGCGGGATACGCAGTATTTT

d_call: .
j_call: TRBJ2-7
v_call: TRBV7-2
clone_size: few
cdr3_aa: CASSLDHNSYEQYF
cdr3_nt: TGTGCCAGCAGCTTAGACCACAATTCCTACGAGCAGTACTTC

d_call: .
j_call: TRBJ1-5
v_call: TRBV3-1/TRBV3-2
clone_size: .
cdr3_aa: CASSQDRVTQPQHF
cdr3_nt: TGTGCCAGCAGCCAAGATAGAGTTACTCAGCCCCAGCATTTT

d_call: .
j_call: TRBJ1-2
v_call: TRBV4-1
clone_size: .
cdr3_aa: CASSHGSFNGYTF
cdr3_nt: TGCGCCAGCAGCCATGGGTCATTCAATGGCTACACCTTC

d_call: TRBD1
j_call: TRBJ1-4
v_call: TRBV2
clone_size: .
cdr3_aa: CASSLPGGSNEKLFF
cdr3_nt: TGTGCCAGCAGCCTACCAGGGGGCTCGAATGAAAAACTGTTTTTT

d_call: .
j_call: TRBJ1-2
v_call: TRBV5-8
clone_size: .
cdr3_aa: CASSPEGRKDGYTF
cdr3_nt: TGTGCCAGCAGCCCGGAGGGGAGAAAGGATGGCTACACCTTC

d_call: .
j_call: TRBJ1-2
v_call: TRBV28
clone_size: .
cdr3_aa: CASSLPTLGQKINYGYTF
cdr3_nt: TGTGCCAGCAGTCTCCCTACCCTGGGACAAAAAATTAACTATGGCTACACCTTC

d_call: .
j_call: TRBJ2-1
v_call: TRBV3-1/TRBV3-2
clone_size: .
cdr3_aa: CASSQINNEQFF
cdr3_nt: TGTGCCAGCAGCCAAATAAACAATGAGCAGTTCTTC

d_call: .
j_call: TRBJ2-6
v_call: TRBV7-8
clone_size: .
cdr3_aa: CASSFPSWANVLTF
cdr3_nt: TGTGCCAGCAGCTTCCCCTCCTGGGCCAACGTCCTGACTTTC

d_call: .
j_call: TRBJ1-5
v_call: TRBV7-5
clone_size: few
cdr3_aa: CARSCPGGRKLCSNQPQHF
cdr3_nt: TGTGCCAGAAGCTGCCCGGGGGGGCGGAAATTGTGCAGCAATCAGCCCCAGCATTTT

d_call: TRBD1
j_call: TRBJ1-1
v_call: TRBV7-6
clone_size: .
cdr3_aa: CASSLAPTGGETEAFF
cdr3_nt: TGTGCCAGCAGCTTAGCGCCCACAGGGGGAGAGACTGAAGCTTTCTTT

d_call: TRBD1
j_call: TRBJ2-3
v_call: TRBV2
clone_size: .
cdr3_aa: CASGGQGNTQYF
cdr3_nt: TGTGCCAGCGGGGGACAGGGGAATACGCAGTATTTT

d_call: TRBD1
j_call: TRBJ2-7
v_call: TRBV28
clone_size: .
cdr3_aa: CASSLTGQAYEQYF
cdr3_nt: TGTGCCAGCAGTTTGACGGGACAGGCCTACGAGCAGTACTTC

d_call: .
j_call: TRBJ2-1
v_call: TRBV27
clone_size: .
cdr3_aa: CASSLYASVSEQFF
cdr3_nt: TGTGCCAGCAGTTTATACGCTTCGGTTAGTGAGCAGTTCTTC

d_call: .
j_call: TRBJ1-6
v_call: TRBV4-1
clone_size: .
cdr3_aa: CASSQDGQLISPLHF
cdr3_nt: TGCGCCAGCAGCCAAGATGGGCAGCTGATTTCACCCCTCCACTTT

d_call: .
j_call: TRBJ1-6
v_call: TRBV6-6
clone_size: .
cdr3_aa: CASFGESSYNSPLHF
cdr3_nt: TGTGCCAGCTTTGGGGAGAGCTCCTATAATTCACCCCTCCACTTT